This entry lists 2 T cell receptor beta chains sequenced from one sample in a study of metastatic and nonmetastatic thyroid tumors (dated by TCRdb to the early 2020s). The library was generated by PCR. Sequencing was carried out with an Illumina HiSeq 4000. TCRdb reprocessing: public reads trimmed at Q25 with fastp, clones called with MiXCR, in-frame beta chains kept. The sample profile shows tens of thousands of clones; roughly 15% of them were found once. The biggest ten clones account for approximately 35% of the sample. None of the patients had been given any treatment before thyroid surgery. Sequencing was carried out using blood. Receptors originate from a female donor with papillary thyroid cancer or a benign thyroid nodule (not recorded which). Some clones in this sample may be carry-over from other donors' samples.

The sample holds many counts of this clone. V is TRBV28 and J is TRBJ2-7, with 8 bases aligning to TRBD2. J gave up 0 bases and V 6 bases, and 10 bases lay outside the gene matches. Per the germline V gene, CDR1 is MDHEN and CDR2 is SYDVKM. This CDR3 has 16 residues. The CDR3, as DNA: TGTGCCAGCAGCCGCGATTCTAGCGGGTTCTCCTACGAGCAGTACTTC. Its translation: CASSRDSSGFSYEQYF.

In this sample, this clone turned up once. The J gene is TRBJ1-6, the V gene TRBV20-1; D may be TRBD1 (5 bases). This CDR3 comprises 17 residues. V lost 3 bases and J 0 bases, leaving 15 bases between the germline ends. The germline CDR1 and CDR2 sequences are DFQATT and SNEGSKA (reference sequence). The DNA of the CDR3 is TGCAGTGCTAGTCGCAGGGCCTCTTGCTCCTATAATTCACCCCTCCACTTT. It specifies CSASRRASCSYNSPLHF.